The clone carrying this T cell receptor beta chain was counted at least ten times. Its target is not known. Unique molecular identifiers were incorporated when the TCRbeta library was constructed. TCRdb independently ran MiXCR on the PCR reads; one entry per CDR3 protein. This sample has 280,000 or so distinct CDR3 sequences, with approximately 10% found just once. The source of the sample is a study of T-cell reconstitution after alpha-beta-depleted transplantation in children. The study, taken as a whole, reports: A year post-transplant, T-cell counts and diversity derived mostly from newly produced T cells. There were reportedly several hundred expanded graft clones from which alpha-beta T cells came about two months after transplant.

This CDR3 spans 13 amino acids. Germline values: CDR1 DFQATT, CDR2 SNEGSKA (reference sequence). V dropped 7 bases and J dropped 1; count of bases not matched to a gene: 4. V gene TRBV20-1 combines with J gene TRBJ2-1; TRBD2 aligns across 7 bases. Specimen: peripheral blood, collected 180 days after TCRalphabeta/CD19-depleted stem cell transplant. This receptor was obtained from a male patient aged 2-15 years who had a stem cell transplant for chronic granulomatous disease, so the T cells may come from the graft donor. DNA for the CDR3: TGCAGTGGCGGGAGATGGTCCTACAATGAGCAGTTCTTC. Encoded protein: CSGGRWSYNEQFF.